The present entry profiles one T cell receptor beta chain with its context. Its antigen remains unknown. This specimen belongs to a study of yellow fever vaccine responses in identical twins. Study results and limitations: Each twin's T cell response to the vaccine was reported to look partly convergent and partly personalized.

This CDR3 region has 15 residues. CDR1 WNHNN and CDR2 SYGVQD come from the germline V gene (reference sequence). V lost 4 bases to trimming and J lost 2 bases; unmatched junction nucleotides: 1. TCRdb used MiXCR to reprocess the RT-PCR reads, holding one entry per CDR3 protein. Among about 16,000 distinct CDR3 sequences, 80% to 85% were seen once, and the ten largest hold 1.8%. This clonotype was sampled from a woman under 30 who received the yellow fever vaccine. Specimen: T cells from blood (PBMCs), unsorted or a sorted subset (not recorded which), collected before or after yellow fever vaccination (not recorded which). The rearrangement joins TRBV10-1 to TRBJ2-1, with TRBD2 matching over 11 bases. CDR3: CASSASGRTYNEQFF. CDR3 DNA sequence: TGCGCCAGCAGTGCTAGCGGGAGGACCTACAATGAGCAGTTCTTC.